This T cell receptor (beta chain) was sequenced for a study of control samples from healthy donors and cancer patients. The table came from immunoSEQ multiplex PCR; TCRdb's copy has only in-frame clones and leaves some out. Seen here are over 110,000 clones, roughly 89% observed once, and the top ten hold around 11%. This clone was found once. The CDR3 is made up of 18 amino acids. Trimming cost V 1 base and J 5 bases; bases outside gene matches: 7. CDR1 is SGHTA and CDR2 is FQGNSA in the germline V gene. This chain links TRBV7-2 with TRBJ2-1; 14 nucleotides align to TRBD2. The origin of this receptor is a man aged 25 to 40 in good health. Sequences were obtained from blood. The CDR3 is CASSLVGTSGSFNNEQFF. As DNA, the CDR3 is TGTGCCAGCAGCTTAGTAGGGACTAGCGGGAGTTTCAACAATGAGCAGTTCTTC.